Given below is one T cell receptor beta chain in context. What it binds is not known. Generated by immunoSEQ multiplex PCR, the TCRdb table keeps only in-frame clones and is missing some. The sample includes about 160,000 clones, around 85% of them seen just once. Germline CDR1 and CDR2: SGHVS and FNYEAQ. V lost 1 base and J 2 bases, leaving 15 bases between the germline ends. The CDR3 length is 17 residues. The record originates from a study of cytomegalovirus exposure and HLA in healthy donors. General study points: Altogether, 160 or so TCR beta chains were recorded as cytomegalovirus-associated.

The chain has TRBV7-6 and TRBJ2-1, with D possibly being TRBD2 (5 bases). The TCR sequence derives from a woman in her twenties or thirties in good health and CMV-seronegative. The sequenced material came from PBMCs. CDR3 region: CASSLVTRGNTYNEQFF. The CDR3 DNA reads TGTGCCAGCAGCTTAGTAACCCGGGGAAATACCTACAATGAGCAGTTCTTC. Supplemented by reference TRBV7-6 and TRBJ2-1, the full variable domain reads GAGVSQSPRYKVTKRGQDVALRCDPISGHVSLYWYRQALGQGPEFLTYFNYEAQQDKSGLPNDRFSAERPEGSISTLTIQRTEQRDSAMYRCASSLVTRGNTYNEQFFGPGTRLTVL.